The 5 T cell receptor beta chains in this list originate from one sample, sequenced in a study of early T cells in non-severe SARS-CoV-2 infection. TCRdb redid the calling of the 5' RACE reads with MiXCR, one entry per CDR3 protein. The top ten hold 7.6% of the sample, which has roughly 110,000 distinct CDR3 sequences, over 8.5% seen once. Sequenced sample: whole blood. The receptors originated from an adult who was a healthcare worker with PCR-confirmed SARS-CoV-2 infection or an uninfected control (not recorded which).

This clonotype has a count of ten or more. This chain uses TRBV5-1 with TRBJ2-3; TRBD2 is a possible D gene (6 bases). The V gene lost 0 bases and the J gene lost 2 bases, with 13 bases spanning the gap. Germline CDR1 is SGHRS and CDR2 is YFSETQ. The CDR3 runs 16 residues. The CDR3 here is CASSLGDSILTDTQYF. In DNA, the CDR3 is TGCGCCAGCAGCTTGGGGGACTCAATACTCACAGATACGCAGTATTTT.

This clonotype was counted ten times or more. The chain links TRBV11-2 to TRBJ2-2; D may be TRBD2 (5 bases). CDR1 is SGHAT, CDR2 FQNNGV, per germline. The length of the CDR3 is 14 residues. The V gene lost 4 bases and the J gene lost 6 bases, with 12 bases spanning the gap. The DNA of the CDR3 is TGTGCCAGCAGCTCTAGCTCCAGTTCCGGGGAGCTGTTTTTT. It is translated as CASSSSSSSGELFF.

This clonotype was found a few times. This rearrangement joins TRBV4-1 to TRBJ2-7; TRBD2 matches at 7 bases. This CDR3 has 15 residues. V dropped 3 bases and J dropped 2; count of bases not matched to a gene: 7. Germline CDR1 and CDR2: MGHRA and YSYEKL. DNA for the CDR3: TGCGCCAGCAGCCATCCTAATGGACTAGCCTACGAGCAGTACTTC. Translating it yields CASSHPNGLAYEQYF.

This clonotype showed up just a few times. The chain joins TRBV30 to TRBJ2-1, with D unresolved. V lost 2 bases, J lost 5 bases, and 10 bases lay in between. CDR3 length equals 13 residues. Germline CDR1 reads GTSNPN; CDR2 reads SVGIG (reference sequence). The CDR3 is CAWSIQLNNEQFF. For the CDR3, the DNA is TGTGCCTGGAGTATCCAGCTCAACAATGAGCAGTTCTTC.

The CDR3 loop reads CAWSNSYEQYF. The CDR3 region has the DNA TGTGCCTGGAGTAACAGCTACGAGCAGTACTTC. The V call is TRBV30, the J call TRBJ2-7, with D unresolved. Trimming left V 2 bases short and J 3 bases short, with 5 bases between. Germline V gene lookup returns CDR1 GTSNPN and CDR2 SVGIG (reference sequence). CDR3 length equals 11 residues.